The 28 T cell receptor beta chains reported below all come from one sample, sequenced in a study of shared clonotypes between healthy human individuals. The data were produced by immunoSEQ multiplex PCR, yet TCRdb's version contains in-frame clones alone and is incomplete. This table has about 380,000 clones, 95% to 97% appearing once. The sequenced sample was memory CD8+ T cells sorted from blood. Subset defined: CD45RO+ cells pooled with CCR7-negative TemRA cells. The origin of the receptors is a man between 25 and 39 years old in good health.

This chain uses TRBV5-1 with TRBJ2-1; TRBD2 agrees at 9 bases. This CDR3 comprises 15 residues. With V trimmed by 4 bases and J by 0 bases, 2 bases remained unmatched. The V gene's germline CDR1 is SGHRS and CDR2 YFSETQ. CDR3 sequence: CASSIAGVSYNEQFF. The CDR3 bases are TGCGCCAGCAGCATAGCGGGAGTCTCCTACAATGAGCAGTTCTTC.

J is TRBJ2-3 and V is TRBV9; 9 bases fit TRBD2. Germline loops: CDR1 SGDLS, CDR2 YYNGEE. Trimming took 2 bases from V and 3 from J; bases not matched to a gene: 4. This CDR3 spans 15 amino acids. The DNA for the CDR3 is TGTGCCAGCAGCGTGCTAGCGGGAAGGACAGATACGCAGTATTTT. Translating gives CASSVLAGRTDTQYF.

The chain employs TRBV6-5 and TRBJ1-1; D unclear. The CDR3 covers 13 residues. Germline assignment: CDR1 MNHEY and CDR2 SVGAGI. The V gene lost 4 bases and the J gene lost 4 bases, with 10 bases spanning the gap. CDR3 in DNA: TGTGCCAGCAGTTCAAGAGGGCGCACTGAAGCTTTCTTT. This sequence encodes CASSSRGRTEAFF.

This chain links TRBV7-3 with TRBJ2-2, with D perhaps matching TRBD2 (6 bases). Germline V gene sequence: CDR1 SGHTA, CDR2 FQGTGA. There are 15 residues in the CDR3. Trimming cost V 2 bases and J 2 bases, with 9 bases left between them. CDR3 protein: CASSLAGSNTGELFF. CDR3 coding DNA: TGTGCCAGCAGCTTAGCGGGATCTAACACCGGGGAGCTGTTTTTT.

The chain combines TRBV7-9 with TRBJ2-7, with 7 positions matching TRBD2. V dropped 5 bases and J dropped 2; count of bases not matched to a gene: 3. The CDR3 contains 13 residues. Germline CDR1 is SEHNR and CDR2 is FQNEAQ (reference sequence). The DNA of the CDR3 is TGTGCCAGCAGCCGGACTAGTGCCTACGAGCAGTACTTC. Translated: CASSRTSAYEQYF.

The gene calls are TRBV9 and TRBJ2-3; 7 positions match TRBD1. V lost 3 bases to trimming and J lost 6 bases; unmatched junction nucleotides: 1. The CDR3 runs to 12 residues. CDR1 and CDR2 from the germline V gene are SGDLS and YYNGEE. The CDR3 DNA reads TGTGCCAGCAGCGAACAGGGGGATACGCAGTATTTT. This gives the protein CASSEQGDTQYF.

The V call is TRBV18, the J call TRBJ1-5, with D unresolved. Germline CDR1 is KGHSH and CDR2 is LQKENI. The CDR3 is made up of 14 amino acids. Trimming pared 3 bases from V and 7 bases from J, leaving 13 bases between. CDR3 in amino acids: CASSPTKEIQPQHF. For the CDR3, the DNA is TGTGCCAGCTCACCTACGAAGGAAATCCAGCCCCAGCATTTT.

The chain carries TRBV2 and TRBJ2-7; possibly TRBD1 for D (6 bases). Per germline, CDR1 SNHLY and CDR2 FYNNEI. The germline V and J ends were trimmed by 7 bases and 0 bases, with 7 bases remaining between them. This CDR3 has 12 residues. CDR3 nucleotide sequence: TGTGCCAGCAACAGGGACTCCTACGAGCAGTACTTC. This gives the protein CASNRDSYEQYF. The full variable domain, rest sourced from reference TRBV2 and TRBJ2-7, is EPEVTQTPSHQVTQMGQEVILRCVPISNHLYFYWYRQILGQKVEFLVSFYNNEISEKSEIFDDQFSVERPDGSNFTLKIRSTKLEDSAMYFCASNRDSYEQYFGPGTRLTVT.

The gene calls are TRBV30 and TRBJ2-1, with TRBD2 matching over 8 bases. Germline CDR1 and CDR2: GTSNPN and SVGIG (reference sequence). The ends lost 3 bases at V and 2 bases at J; junction bases unmatched: 9. CDR3 length: 16 residues. The CDR3 DNA sequence: TGTGCCTGGAGGATCAGCGGGAGTGGGACCTACAATGAGCAGTTCTTC. This codes for CAWRISGSGTYNEQFF.

The chain links TRBV11-3 to TRBJ2-2; D is unresolved. Trimming stripped 3 bases from V and 3 bases from J, with 5 bases between. This CDR3 spans 13 amino acids. CDR1 and CDR2 from the germline V gene are SGHNT and YENEEA. CDR3 in amino acids: CASSFTDTGELFF. The CDR3 DNA reads TGTGCCAGCAGCTTTACGGACACCGGGGAGCTGTTTTTT. Variable domain in full (rest from reference TRBV11-3 and TRBJ2-2): EAGVVQSPRYKIIEKKQPVAFWCNPISGHNTLYWYLQNLGQGPELLIRYENEEAVDDSQLPKDRFSAERLKGVDSTLKIQPAELGDSAVYLCASSFTDTGELFFGEGSRLTVL.

In this sample, this clone turned up once. The J gene is TRBJ1-1, the V gene TRBV9; weak D call: TRBD1 (5 bases). The germline V gene encodes CDR1 SGDLS and CDR2 YYNGEE. V shed 4 bases and J shed 0 bases, with 13 bases lying between them. The CDR3 sequence is 15 residues long. CDR3 bases: TGTGCCAGCAGCATCGACAGCCCAATGAACACTGAAGCTTTCTTT. Protein sequence: CASSIDSPMNTEAFF. The full variable domain, in which reference TRBV9 and TRBJ1-1 provide the parts outside the CDR3, is DSGVTQTPKHLITATGQRVTLRCSPRSGDLSVYWYQQSLDQGLQFLIQYYNGEERAKGNILERFSAQQFPDLHSELNLSSLELGDSALYFCASSIDSPMNTEAFFGQGTRLTVV.

This chain links TRBV28 with TRBJ1-5; unclear D gene. Trimming removed 3 bases at V and 2 bases at J, with 11 bases between. The length of the CDR3 is 15 residues. Germline CDR1 and CDR2: MDHEN and SYDVKM. The CDR3 spells CASSLGLGGNQPQHF. In nucleotides, the CDR3 is TGTGCCAGCAGTTTGGGCTTAGGTGGCAATCAGCCCCAGCATTTT.

This chain's CDR3 is CASSEVTEAFF. In DNA, the CDR3 is TGTGCCAGCAGTGAAGTCACTGAAGCTTTCTTT. The J gene is TRBJ1-1, the V gene TRBV2; D gene uncertain. V was cut by 1 base and J by 4 bases, with 1 base left in between. The CDR3 totals 11 residues. The germline gives CDR1 SNHLY, CDR2 FYNNEI. Looking up the rest from reference TRBV2 and TRBJ1-1 gives the full variable domain: EPEVTQTPSHQVTQMGQEVILRCVPISNHLYFYWYRQILGQKVEFLVSFYNNEISEKSEIFDDQFSVERPDGSNFTLKIRSTKLEDSAMYFCASSEVTEAFFGQGTRLTVV.

The chain employs TRBV5-6 and TRBJ2-6, with a weak D call TRBD1 (5 bases). CDR3 length: 15 residues. Germline-derived CDR1 and CDR2 are SGHDT and YYEEEE. V lost 3 bases and J lost 1, with 8 bases in between. The CDR3 region has the DNA TGTGCCAGCAGCTCAGGGTTGTCTGGGGCCAACGTCCTGACTTTC. Its translation: CASSSGLSGANVLTF.

The chain has TRBV5-1 and TRBJ2-7; D call uncertain. The CDR3 sequence is 13 residues long. The V end lost 2 bases, the J end lost 2 bases, and 8 bases lay between the germline ends. Germline-derived CDR1 and CDR2 are SGHRS and YFSETQ. Written as DNA, the CDR3 is TGCGCCAGCAGCTTCTTAGGGACCTACGAGCAGTACTTC. Its protein product is CASSFLGTYEQYF.

The chain has TRBV5-4 and TRBJ2-7, with D tentatively TRBD1 (6 bases). V gave up 7 bases and J gave up 3 bases, with 17 bases separating them. The CDR3 spans 14 residues. Germline V CDR1 and CDR2: SGHNT, YYREEE (reference sequence). The CDR3 DNA sequence: TGTGCCAGCTCTACCGGGGACACCTTCTACGAGCAGTACTTC. Translating it yields CASSTGDTFYEQYF.

This chain joins TRBV5-1 and TRBJ1-2; D might be TRBD1 (6 bases). This CDR3 region has 13 residues. Trimming left V 7 bases short and J 8 bases short, with 18 bases between. Germline V CDR1 and CDR2: SGHRS, YFSETQ. For the CDR3, the DNA is TGCGCCAGCTCCCCCCGTACAGGGAGCGGCTACACCTTC. This translates into CASSPRTGSGYTF.

The V gene is TRBV7-3, the J gene TRBJ1-3; D is ambiguous. V gave up 2 bases and J gave up 4 bases, with 6 bases separating them. The germline CDR1 and CDR2 sequences are SGHTA and FQGTGA. The CDR3 length is 13 residues. The CDR3 is CASSLAPGNTIYF. CDR3 coding DNA: TGTGCCAGCAGCTTAGCTCCCGGAAACACCATATATTTT.

This chain connects TRBV6-5 to TRBJ2-7; D is uncertain. The CDR3 runs 14 residues. Between the trimmed V and J ends, which lost 1 base and 1 base, there was a span of 8 bases. The V gene's germline CDR1 is MNHEY and CDR2 SVGAGI. This chain's CDR3 is CASSYLGRSYEQYF. The CDR3 DNA reads as TGTGCCAGCAGTTACTTAGGCAGGTCCTACGAGCAGTACTTC.

The V call is TRBV9, the J call TRBJ2-5; D gene ambiguous. Germline V gene lookup returns CDR1 SGDLS and CDR2 YYNGEE. The V gene lost 3 bases and the J gene lost 5 bases, with 14 bases spanning the gap. The length of the CDR3 is 14 residues. CDR3 sequence reads: CASSASVGRETQYF. The CDR3 DNA follows: TGTGCCAGCAGCGCCTCGGTAGGGCGGGAGACCCAGTACTTC. The entire variable domain, with the rest obtained from reference TRBV9 and TRBJ2-5, is as follows: DSGVTQTPKHLITATGQRVTLRCSPRSGDLSVYWYQQSLDQGLQFLIQYYNGEERAKGNILERFSAQQFPDLHSELNLSSLELGDSALYFCASSASVGRETQYFGPGTRLLVL.

The rearrangement links TRBV2 to TRBJ1-5; 9 bases fit TRBD1. The CDR3 sequence is 17 residues long. J lost 0 bases, V lost 6 bases, and 9 bases had no gene match. From germline, CDR1 is SNHLY and CDR2 FYNNEI. The CDR3, as DNA: TGTGCCAGCAGGGGGACAGGGACGGTCTATAGCAATCAGCCCCAGCATTTT. This encodes CASRGTGTVYSNQPQHF.

The J gene is TRBJ2-3, the V gene TRBV27; tentative D call: TRBD1 (6 bases). The CDR3 extends over 15 amino acids. Germline-derived CDR1 and CDR2 are MNHEY and SMNVEV (reference sequence). V dropped 4 bases and J dropped 3 bases, with 14 bases sitting between them. The CDR3 region has the DNA TGTGCCAGCAGTTCGGCAGGGGACAAAACAGATACGCAGTATTTT. It yields the protein CASSSAGDKTDTQYF.

V gene TRBV27 combines with J gene TRBJ2-1; 8 bases fit TRBD2. The CDR3 totals 17 residues. With V trimmed by 4 bases and J by 6 bases, 14 bases remained unmatched. CDR1 and CDR2 (germline): MNHEY, SMNVEV (reference sequence). CDR3 amino acids: CASSSPTTSVSFNEQFF. The CDR3 DNA sequence: TGTGCCAGCAGTTCCCCTACGACTAGCGTGAGTTTCAATGAGCAGTTCTTC.

The chain recombines TRBV6-1 with TRBJ1-2; D perhaps matches TRBD1 (5 bases). V dropped 7 bases and J dropped 4 bases, with 10 bases sitting between them. CDR1 is MNHNS and CDR2 is SASEGT in the germline V gene. The length of the CDR3 is 12 residues. The CDR3 region is CASTQARYGYTF. CDR3 in DNA: TGTGCCAGCACACAGGCCCGCTATGGCTACACCTTC.

The V call is TRBV10-3, the J call TRBJ2-5; maybe TRBD2 (6 bases). V gave up 10 bases and J gave up 4 bases, with 16 bases separating them. From germline, CDR1 is ENHRY and CDR2 SYGVKD. This CDR3 has 13 residues. In DNA form, the CDR3 reads TGTGCCACGCGACTAGGATGGGGAGAGACCCAGTACTTC. Translating it yields CATRLGWGETQYF.

Only a few counts were recorded for this clone. This specimen includes other DNA sequences encoding the same CDR3. This chain joins TRBV20-1 and TRBJ2-7; D gene uncertain. Trimming pared 0 bases from V and 2 bases from J, leaving 2 bases between. Looked up from germline, CDR1 is DFQATT and CDR2 is SNEGSKA (reference sequence). CDR3 size: 11 residues. The CDR3 nucleotides are TGCAGTGCTAGAGATCCCTACGAGCAGTACTTC. This gives the protein CSARDPYEQYF.

This chain joins TRBV10-1 and TRBJ2-3; D unclear. The CDR3 consists of 13 residues. V dropped 4 bases and J dropped 5 bases, with 10 bases sitting between them. Per germline, CDR1 WNHNN and CDR2 SYGVQD (reference sequence). The CDR3 region has the DNA TGCGCCAGCAGTGGAATGCCGGTAGATACGCAGTATTTT. The encoded protein is CASSGMPVDTQYF.

The rearrangement joins TRBV6-5 to TRBJ2-7, with 7 bases matching TRBD1. The CDR3 is 15 residues long. V trimming: 6 bases; J trimming: 0 bases; junction bases outside the gene matches: 8. The germline V gene encodes CDR1 MNHEY and CDR2 SVGAGI. The CDR3 DNA reads TGTGCCAGCAGGACGGGACAGAGGAGCTCCTACGAGCAGTACTTC. Translating it yields CASRTGQRSSYEQYF.